This T cell receptor beta chain was recovered during a study of T cell repertoires in cytomegalovirus infection. Study background: Public signatures in TCR beta pointed to CMV infection and matching HLA type. Study observations and caveats: HLA-C-restricted CMV-specific TCR beta clonotypes prevailed in the ex vivo response. People with CMV and the relevant HLA were identified by cumulative public TCR beta family frequency.

V dropped 6 bases and J dropped 4; count of bases not matched to a gene: 4. Per germline, CDR1 MNHEY and CDR2 SVGAGI. This CDR3 is built from 14 residues. In TCRdb, the reads were re-called with MiXCR into one record per CDR3 protein. The data hold roughly 320,000 distinct CDR3 sequences, with 8% to 10% observed a single time. This clonotype was seen many times. Its cognate antigen is unknown. The sample consisted of PBMCs. The clonotype originates from a human donor in good health (CMV status not recorded). Some clones in this sample may be carry-over from other donors' samples. V gene TRBV6-5 combines with J gene TRBJ1-4, with 8 bases aligning to TRBD1. The CDR3 coding sequence is TGTGCCAGCAGCGGACAGGGTTTTAATGAAAAACTGTTTTTT. Amino acid sequence: CASSGQGFNEKLFF.